Following are 29 T cell receptor beta chains from one sample sequenced in a study of T cells in Graves' hyperthyroidism and ophthalmopathy. From RNA transcripts, TCR beta CDR3 regions were amplified. The HTBI set primed first-round TCR CDR3 RT-PCR. TCRdb analysed the multiplex PCR reads with MiXCR anew, one entry per CDR3 protein. This table holds around 620,000 distinct CDR3 sequences, approximately 14% found once. The sequenced sample consisted of blood. Every receptor here comes from a woman under 30 with Graves' ophthalmopathy.

At least ten counts were recorded for this clonotype. V is TRBV6-2 or TRBV6-3 and J is TRBJ1-2; unclear D gene. CDR1 is MNHEY and CDR2 is SVGEGT in the germline V gene. V was trimmed by 3 bases and J by 3 bases, leaving 8 bases between them. This CDR3 comprises 13 residues. The CDR3 loop is CASSYDTDYGYTF. In DNA form, the CDR3 reads TGTGCCAGCAGTTATGATACCGACTATGGCTACACCTTC.

Many counts were recorded for this clonotype. The chain is built from TRBV12-3 or TRBV12-4 and TRBJ1-2; perhaps TRBD1 as D (6 bases). The CDR3 has 16 amino acids. The germline V and J ends were trimmed by 5 bases and 4 bases, with 20 bases remaining between them. In DNA form, the CDR3 reads TGTGCCAGCAGTACCCCGGGGGCCAAGGGTGCCTATGGCTACACCTTC. This encodes CASSTPGAKGAYGYTF.

This clonotype occurred many times. The chain carries TRBV9 and TRBJ1-1; the D is unclear. The germline CDR1 and CDR2 sequences are SGDLS and YYNGEE. The V end lost 4 bases, the J end lost 0 bases, and 10 bases lay between the germline ends. The CDR3 covers 14 residues. For the CDR3, the DNA is TGTGCCAGCAGCTCGAATACGGTGAACACTGAAGCTTTCTTT. Its protein is CASSSNTVNTEAFF.

Many counts were recorded for this clonotype. The chain links TRBV9 to TRBJ2-5, with TRBD2 matching over 8 bases. There are 14 residues in the CDR3. V lost 0 bases, J lost 9 bases, and 7 bases stayed unmatched. Germline CDR1 is SGDLS and CDR2 is YYNGEE. For the CDR3, the DNA is TGTGCCAGCAGCGTAGACGGGGGGGAGACGTCCCAGTACTTC. Amino acid sequence: CASSVDGGETSQYF.

The V gene is TRBV7-9, the J gene TRBJ1-2; maybe TRBD1 (5 bases). Germline V gives CDR1 SEHNR, CDR2 FQNEAQ (reference sequence). This CDR3 is 14 amino acids long. V gave up 1 base and J gave up 4 bases, with 10 bases separating them. The CDR3 reads CASSLEQGPYGYTF. The CDR3 DNA reads as TGTGCCAGCAGCTTAGAGCAGGGACCCTATGGCTACACCTTC.

In this sample, this clonotype turned up a few times. The conserved phenylalanine or tryptophan normally closing the CDR3 is absent here, so this likely arose from a read error. The J gene is TRBJ2-4, the V gene TRBV11-2, with a possible D match to TRBD2 (7 bases). Trimming left V 5 bases short and J 3 bases short, with 23 bases between. The CDR3 extends over 18 amino acids. CDR1 is SGHAT, CDR2 FQNNGV, per germline. DNA of the CDR3: TGTGCCAGCAGCCCAAGTCCGTTGGGGGGGGGACACAAAAACATTCAGTACCTC. It yields the protein CASSPSPLGGGHKNIQYL.

In its sample, this clonotype was seen many times. Here the CDR3 DNA reads TGTGCCAGCAGACTTCTTCTTAGCTCCTACGAGCAGTACTTC. Translating gives CASRLLLSSYEQYF. The rearrangement joins TRBV28 to TRBJ2-7; no clear D gene. The V end was cut by 6 bases, the J end by 0 bases, with 12 bases between. CDR1 and CDR2 from the germline V gene are MDHEN and SYDVKM. CDR3 length equals 14 residues.

This clonotype was observed at least ten times. The CDR3 DNA reads as TGTGCCAGCAGTTACACCTCGGGACAGGCAAGCTATAGCAATCAGCCCCAGCATTTT. Its protein is CASSYTSGQASYSNQPQHF. The rearrangement joins TRBV6-2 or TRBV6-3 to TRBJ1-5; 8 nucleotides align to TRBD1. The CDR3 runs 19 residues. The germline V gene encodes CDR1 MNHEY and CDR2 SVGEGT. J was trimmed by 0 bases and V by 2 bases; bases with no gene match: 12.

There are many counts of this clonotype. This rearrangement joins TRBV12-3 or TRBV12-4 to TRBJ2-1; TRBD2 aligns across 7 bases. Germline trimming cut 6 bases from V and 14 bases from J; bases unmatched to any gene: 7. The CDR3 is 11 amino acids. CDR3 region: CASSPGRFEFF. CDR3 coding DNA: TGTGCCAGCAGCCCCGGGAGGTTTGAGTTCTTC.

This clonotype was observed many times. This rearrangement joins TRBV5-1 to TRBJ2-5, with 8 bases matching TRBD2. Germline loops: CDR1 SGHRS, CDR2 YFSETQ. The CDR3 is 16 amino acids. Trimming removed 0 bases from V and 4 bases from J; junction bases left unmatched: 8. The chain's CDR3 is CASSLVGRLAGETQYF. In nucleotides, the CDR3 is TGCGCCAGCAGCTTGGTCGGGAGGCTAGCGGGAGAGACCCAGTACTTC.

This clonotype was seen many times. The V call is TRBV5-1, the J call TRBJ2-1, with 8 bases that match TRBD2. The CDR3 has 16 amino acids. V shed 2 bases and J 0 bases; nucleotides not matched to a gene: 4. CDR1 SGHRS and CDR2 YFSETQ come from the germline V gene. Written as DNA, the CDR3 is TGCGCCAGCAGCTTAATAGCGGGGAGCTCCTACAATGAGCAGTTCTTC. This translates into CASSLIAGSSYNEQFF.

This clonotype came up many times. The CDR3 sequence is CASRPGQGAGQPQHF. The CDR3 DNA sequence: TGTGCCAGCAGGCCCGGACAGGGGGCCGGTCAGCCCCAGCATTTT. This chain uses TRBV28 with TRBJ1-5; 11 positions match TRBD1. The germline CDR1 and CDR2 sequences are MDHEN and SYDVKM. Trimming removed 6 bases from V and 6 bases from J; junction bases left unmatched: 7. The CDR3 runs to 15 residues.

The sample holds many counts of this clonotype. The rearrangement links TRBV28 to TRBJ2-7; no reliable D call. Germline V gene data show CDR1 as MDHEN and CDR2 as SYDVKM. The V end lost 2 bases, the J end lost 5 bases, and 10 bases lay between the germline ends. The CDR3 contains 13 residues. CDR3 sequence: CASSLPNMNEQYF. The CDR3 DNA sequence: TGTGCCAGCAGTTTACCAAATATGAACGAGCAGTACTTC.

Note on this clonotype: Since a much larger clone is just one base distant, this may be a read error. This chain links TRBV20-1 with TRBJ2-7; D is tentatively TRBD1 or TRBD2 (5 bases each). The CDR3 length is 12 residues. Per germline, CDR1 DFQATT and CDR2 SNEGSKA (reference sequence). The chain's CDR3 is CSASGTDYGQYF. The CDR3 coding sequence is TGCAGTGCTAGCGGGACCGACTACGGGCAGTACTTC.

This clonotype came up many times. This chain connects TRBV6-1 to TRBJ2-7; 7 positions match TRBD2. The CDR3 has 12 residues. Germline values: CDR1 MNHNS, CDR2 SASEGT. With 6 bases clipped from V and 4 bases from J, the junction kept 3 bases outside the gene matches. For the CDR3, the DNA is TGTGCCAGCAGCACGGGAGGATACGAGCAGTACTTC. It encodes CASSTGGYEQYF.

This clonotype was detected ten times or more. This chain links TRBV7-2 with TRBJ1-2; the match to TRBD1 covers 8 bases. Per germline, CDR1 SGHTA and CDR2 FQGNSA. J was trimmed by 4 bases and V by 1 base; bases with no gene match: 8. The CDR3 consists of 16 residues. CDR3 loop: CASSLGGQGVIYGYTF. For the CDR3, the DNA is TGTGCCAGCAGCTTAGGTGGACAGGGAGTAATCTATGGCTACACCTTC.

The sample holds many counts of this clonotype. The V gene is TRBV5-1, the J gene TRBJ2-3; D remains unclear. CDR3 length equals 14 residues. V lost 0 bases and J lost 3, with 8 bases in between. Germline V gene lookup returns CDR1 SGHRS and CDR2 YFSETQ. CDR3 residues: CASSLASETDTQYF. In nucleotides, the CDR3 is TGCGCCAGCAGCTTGGCTTCGGAGACAGATACGCAGTATTTT.

The V call is TRBV7-9, the J call TRBJ2-7; 12 nucleotides match TRBD2. CDR1 and CDR2 (germline): SEHNR, FQNEAQ (reference sequence). V gave up 5 bases and J gave up 4 bases; unmatched junction bases: 6. The CDR3 consists of 15 residues. The CDR3 DNA reads as TGTGCCAGCAGCGCGAAGACTAGCGGGAGTTACGAGCAGTACTTC. The encoded protein is CASSAKTSGSYEQYF.

This clonotype was picked up many times. The chain has TRBV7-8 and TRBJ2-7; D gene ambiguous. The ends were cut back, 4 bases at V and 0 bases at J, with 7 bases in the middle. Germline-derived CDR1 and CDR2 are SGHVS and FQNEAQ. The CDR3 consists of 13 residues. The CDR3 is CASSSDVSYEQYF. The CDR3 nucleotides are TGTGCCAGCAGCTCGGACGTCTCCTACGAGCAGTACTTC.

This clonotype has ten or more counts. CDR3 residues: CASSYDWGSYEQYF. In nucleotides, the CDR3 is TGTGCCAGCAGTTACGACTGGGGGTCCTACGAGCAGTACTTC. The V and J genes are TRBV6-1 and TRBJ2-7; TRBD1 or TRBD2 may be the D gene (5 bases each). This CDR3 is built from 14 residues. V was clipped by 5 bases and J by 1 base, with 12 bases between them. Germline V gene sequence: CDR1 MNHNS, CDR2 SASEGT.

This clonotype has at least ten counts. The chain carries TRBV11-3 and TRBJ2-1, with 7 positions matching TRBD1. The trim removed 6 bases at V and 4 bases at J, leaving 9 bases unmatched. CDR1 and CDR2 (germline): SGHNT, YENEEA. The CDR3 contains 15 residues. As DNA, the CDR3 is TGTGCCAGCAGGGTGACAGGGACCTTTTACAATGAGCAGTTCTTC. Its protein product is CASRVTGTFYNEQFF.

This clonotype was counted ten times or more. The rearrangement links TRBV7-9 to TRBJ2-7; TRBD1 might be the D (5 bases). With 8 bases removed from V and 4 bases from J, the gap between germline ends came to 15 bases. Germline-derived CDR1 and CDR2 are SEHNR and FQNEAQ (reference sequence). CDR3 size: 13 residues. The CDR3 coding sequence is TGTGCCAGCGGGGCCTCGAGAAAGTACGAGCAGTACTTC. Its translation is CASGASRKYEQYF.

This clonotype was observed many times. The chain is built from TRBV20-1 and TRBJ2-5, with 8 bases aligning to TRBD2. The CDR3 runs 13 residues. CDR1 and CDR2 from the germline V gene are DFQATT and SNEGSKA (reference sequence). The V segment lost 8 bases and the J segment 4 bases; nucleotides outside the gene matches: 9. The CDR3 is CSQPGRAIETQYF. Written as DNA, the CDR3 is TGCAGTCAACCCGGGAGGGCCATAGAGACCCAGTACTTC.

This clonotype showed up many times. This chain uses TRBV29-1 with TRBJ1-1; 12 nucleotides match TRBD1. Losses at the gene ends were 3 bases for V and 1 base for J; bases not matched to a gene: 0. Germline loops: CDR1 SQVTM, CDR2 ANQGSEA. The CDR3 covers 14 residues. The CDR3 loop is CSVEGQGANTEAFF. The DNA of the CDR3 is TGCAGCGTTGAGGGACAGGGGGCGAACACTGAAGCTTTCTTT. The full variable domain, rest sourced from reference TRBV29-1 and TRBJ1-1, is SAVISQKPSRDICQRGTSLTIQCQVDSQVTMMFWYRQQPGQSLTLIATANQGSEATYESGFVIDKFPISRPNLTFSTLTVSNMSPEDSSIYLCSVEGQGANTEAFFGQGTRLTVV.

This clonotype was seen ten or more times. The CDR3 coding sequence is TGCGCCAGCAGCCAAGGAGGGTCCATGAACACTGAAGCTTTCTTT. It is translated as CASSQGGSMNTEAFF. This chain uses TRBV4-1 with TRBJ1-1; D not resolved. The CDR3 runs to 15 residues. Trimming stripped 1 base from V and 0 bases from J, with 9 bases between. Germline V gene lookup returns CDR1 MGHRA and CDR2 YSYEKL.

This clonotype occurred many times. The CDR3 reads CASSYTGQGEGRGTEAFF. The CDR3 coding sequence is TGTGCCAGCAGTTACACCGGACAGGGGGAAGGCCGGGGCACTGAAGCTTTCTTT. The chain recombines TRBV6-1 with TRBJ1-1; 10 bases align to TRBD1. Germline-derived CDR1 and CDR2 are MNHNS and SASEGT. The J segment lost 4 bases and the V segment lost 5 bases, leaving 16 bases of the junction unmatched. The CDR3 loop spans 18 amino acids.

There are many counts of this clonotype. The CDR3 region is CASSLPLGLQSEAFF. In nucleotides, the CDR3 is TGTGCCAGCAGTTTACCCTTAGGATTACAGTCTGAAGCTTTCTTT. The chain has TRBV28 and TRBJ1-1; no clear D. Deletions cut 2 bases from V and 6 bases from J, with 16 bases between. The CDR3 has 15 amino acids. CDR1 is MDHEN, CDR2 SYDVKM, per germline.

A few counts support this clonotype. The chain combines TRBV19 with TRBJ1-2; maybe TRBD1 (5 bases). This CDR3 is 15 amino acids long. The V end lost 5 bases, the J end lost 0 bases, and 13 bases lay between the germline ends. Looked up from germline, CDR1 is LNHDA and CDR2 is SQIVND (reference sequence). CDR3 coding DNA: TGTGCCAGTAGTTCCCGGCAGACAGCTAACTATGGCTACACCTTC. Protein product: CASSSRQTANYGYTF. The full variable domain, completed using reference TRBV19 and TRBJ1-2, is DGGITQSPKYLFRKEGQNVTLSCEQNLNHDAMYWYRQDPGQGLRLIYYSQIVNDFQKGDIAEGYSVSREKKESFPLTVTSAQKNPTAFYLCASSSRQTANYGYTFGSGTRLTVV.

This clonotype was seen a few times. This chain uses TRBV4-2 with TRBJ2-3; 8 bases agree with TRBD1. This CDR3 is built from 16 residues. Looked up from germline, CDR1 is LGHNA and CDR2 is YNFKEQ. V lost 4 bases to trimming and J lost 1 base; unmatched junction nucleotides: 7. The CDR3 here is CASSPGGSRRTDTQYF. The CDR3 region has the DNA TGTGCCAGCAGCCCAGGGGGCTCCCGTCGCACAGATACGCAGTATTTT.